This entry concerns a single T cell receptor beta chain. The primer mix had 60 Vbeta and 13 Jbeta primers. Measured with immunoSEQ multiplex PCR; TCRdb has only the in-frame clones, and not every one. The table has approximately 160,000 clones, approximately 84% seen once. This sample stems from a study of cytomegalovirus exposure and HLA in healthy donors. Germline V CDR1 and CDR2: LGHNT, FRNRAP. The CDR3 sequence is 18 residues long. With 4 bases removed from V and 2 bases from J, the gap between germline ends came to 18 bases. The clonotype comes from a girl aged 10 to 17 in good health and CMV-seropositive. The chain employs TRBV12-5 and TRBJ1-6; D may be TRBD1 (5 bases). The sample taken for sequencing was PBMCs. The CDR3 region is CASGSVGGGTAYNSPLHF. CDR3 DNA sequence: TGTGCTAGTGGTTCGGTAGGCGGGGGTACCGCCTATAATTCACCCCTCCACTTT.